The clone carrying this T cell receptor (beta chain) was found once. The ends were cut back, 1 base at V and 1 base at J, with 5 bases in the middle. This CDR3 contains 13 residues. These data are taken from a study of T cell responses to AZD1222 COVID-19 vaccine. Profiled with immunoSEQ multiplex PCR; TCRdb holds only in-frame clones, not every one. The data contain 45,000 to 50,000 clones, over 75% of them singletons. The V call is TRBV5-3, the J call TRBJ1-1; D unclear. TRBV5-3 is known as an ORF, though its function is uncertain. The material sequenced was peripheral blood, taken 28 days after the second AZD1222 dose. The receptor was isolated from an adult who received the AZD1222 COVID-19 vaccine. The CDR3 DNA follows: TGTGCCAGAAGCTTGAGGTGGAACACTGAAGCTTTCTTT. Its translation: CARSLRWNTEAFF.